This T cell receptor (beta chain) was identified in a study of cytomegalovirus exposure and HLA in healthy donors. Study background: In an earlier analysis, approximately 120 million unique TCR beta sequences were found from some 200 million T cells. Study-level results: There were some 150 TCR beta chains listed as cytomegalovirus-associated. Another analysis was done later, and it associated 16,951 TCR beta sequences with HLA alleles at 0.05 false discovery rate.

Worth noting for this clone: The antigen is not known.

The CDR3 loop spans 12 amino acids. Germline CDR1 reads SQVTM; CDR2 reads ANQGSEA. V gave up 3 bases and J gave up 7 bases, with 10 bases separating them. The study ran its PCR with 60 Vbeta and 13 Jbeta primers. Data came from immunoSEQ multiplex PCR; TCRdb stores just in-frame clones and leaves some out. Of 55,000 to 70,000 clones listed, 60% to 75% were seen once; the top ten hold 11%. The material sequenced was PBMCs. This TCR came from a woman in her sixties in good health and CMV-seropositive. The chain couples TRBV29-1 to TRBJ2-1; weak D call: TRBD1 (6 bases). In DNA, the CDR3 is TGCAGCGTTGACAGGGGTGGGAATGAGCAGTTCTTC. It yields the protein CSVDRGGNEQFF.